Listed here are 6 T cell receptor beta chains from one sample, sequenced in a study of CD8 T cells in ankylosing spondylitis. TCRdb analysed the 5' RACE reads with MiXCR anew, one entry per CDR3 protein. The sample lists 300,000 to 400,000 distinct CDR3 sequences; more than 9% were seen once. Sequencing was performed on blood, either unsorted or a sorted T cell fraction (not recorded which). The receptor set was obtained from a female donor with ankylosing spondylitis or in good health (not recorded which).

This clonotype was seen at least ten times. The rearrangement uses TRBV12-3 or TRBV12-4 and TRBJ2-3; the D gene could be TRBD1 or TRBD2 (5 bases each). V was trimmed by 1 base and J by 3 bases, leaving 11 bases between them. The CDR3 spans 15 residues. Here the CDR3 reads CASSLGGGPTDTQYF. For the CDR3, the DNA is TGTGCCAGCAGTTTAGGGGGCGGGCCAACAGATACGCAGTATTTT.

The table lists this clonotype with many counts. This chain links TRBV19 with TRBJ1-2; tentative D call: TRBD1 (6 bases). V was clipped by 7 bases and J by 1 base, with 16 bases between them. In germline, CDR1 is LNHDA, CDR2 SQIVND (reference sequence). This CDR3 is 15 amino acids long. The CDR3 DNA is TGTGCCAGTACCTCACAGGGAGGGGGTAACTATGGCTACACCTTC. This gives the protein CASTSQGGGNYGYTF.

The table lists this clonotype with a few counts. The rearrangement uses TRBV7-3 and TRBJ2-7; D call uncertain. The CDR3 runs 15 residues. Germline V gene data show CDR1 as SGHTA and CDR2 as FQGTGA. V was clipped by 5 bases and J by 1 base, with 15 bases between them. DNA for the CDR3: TGTGCCAGCAGCCCGACCCACACACCTTCCTACGAGCAGTACTTC. It is translated as CASSPTHTPSYEQYF.

This clonotype was observed at least ten times. This chain joins TRBV6-2 or TRBV6-3 and TRBJ2-5; TRBD2 matches 8 bases. The CDR3 contains 16 residues. Germline loops: CDR1 MNHEY, CDR2 SVGEGT. With V trimmed by 5 bases and J by 4 bases, 12 bases remained unmatched. Written as DNA, the CDR3 is TGTGCCAGCAGTCCCCTTTGGTCCGCGGGAGGAGAGACCCAGTACTTC. It is translated as CASSPLWSAGGETQYF.

The gene calls are TRBV7-3 and TRBJ1-1; tentatively, D is TRBD1 (6 bases). CDR3 length equals 15 residues. The germline gives CDR1 SGHTA, CDR2 FQGTGA. V was cut by 1 base and J by 1 base, with 10 bases left in between. CDR3 nucleotide sequence: TGTGCCAGCAGCTTAATAGGGGGATCGAACACTGAAGCTTTCTTT. Residues: CASSLIGGSNTEAFF. Filled out from reference TRBV7-3 and TRBJ1-1, the complete variable domain reads GAGVSQTPSNKVTEKGKYVELRCDPISGHTALYWYRQSLGQGPEFLIYFQGTGAADDSGLPNDRFFAVRPEGSVSTLKIQRTERGDSAVYLCASSLIGGSNTEAFFGQGTRLTVV.

There are many counts of this clonotype. This sequence joins TRBV5-1 and TRBJ2-7; 9 positions match TRBD1. The CDR3 contains 16 residues. V lost 0 bases, J lost 4 bases, and 8 bases stayed unmatched. From germline, CDR1 is SGHRS and CDR2 YFSETQ. The CDR3 nucleotides are TGCGCCAGCAGCTTGGCCTACGACAGGGGGTCTTACGAGCAGTACTTC. Translating it yields CASSLAYDRGSYEQYF.